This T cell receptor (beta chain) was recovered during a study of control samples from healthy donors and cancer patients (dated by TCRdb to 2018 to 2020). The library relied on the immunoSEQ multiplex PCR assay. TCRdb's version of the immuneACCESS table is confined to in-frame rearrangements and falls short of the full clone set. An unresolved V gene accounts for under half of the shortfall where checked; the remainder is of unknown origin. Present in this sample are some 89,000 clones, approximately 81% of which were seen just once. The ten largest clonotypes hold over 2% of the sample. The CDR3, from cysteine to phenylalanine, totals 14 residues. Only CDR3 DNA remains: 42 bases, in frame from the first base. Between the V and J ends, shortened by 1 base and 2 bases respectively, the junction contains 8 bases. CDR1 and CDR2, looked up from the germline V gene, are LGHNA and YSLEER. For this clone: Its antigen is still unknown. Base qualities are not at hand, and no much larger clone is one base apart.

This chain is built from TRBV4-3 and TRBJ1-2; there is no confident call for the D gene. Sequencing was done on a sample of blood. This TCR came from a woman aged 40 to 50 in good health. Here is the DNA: TGCGCCAGCAGCCAAGTGAAGGCAAACTATGGCTACACCTTC. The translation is CASSQVKANYGYTF.